Listed below are T cell receptor beta chains from one sample, sequenced in a study of shared clonotypes between healthy human individuals. Generated by immunoSEQ multiplex PCR, the TCRdb table keeps only in-frame clones and is missing some. Here the sample spans approximately 700,000 clones, roughly 72% being singletons. The sample consisted of memory CD4+ T cells sorted from blood. Receptor source: a woman between 25 and 40 years old in good health. Each CDR3 is given with its conserved first and last residue. The order of the fields is J gene, D gene, V gene, CDR3 protein. A D gene is named only where the DNA matches it firmly.

j_gene: TRBJ2-7
d_gene: TRBD1
v_gene: TRBV27
CDR3aa: CASRTPGQAYEQYF

j_gene: TRBJ2-5
d_gene: -
v_gene: TRBV20-1
CDR3aa: CSAKREETQYF

j_gene: TRBJ1-2
d_gene: -
v_gene: TRBV6-1
CDR3aa: CASSEHDRLANYGYTF

j_gene: TRBJ2-1
d_gene: TRBD2
v_gene: TRBV4-2
CDR3aa: CASSQGTSAREQFF

j_gene: TRBJ2-4
d_gene: -
v_gene: TRBV19
CDR3aa: CASRSGAKNIQYF

j_gene: TRBJ1-1
d_gene: -
v_gene: TRBV2
CDR3aa: CASRGGVLNTEAFF

j_gene: TRBJ2-3
d_gene: TRBD2
v_gene: TRBV2
CDR3aa: CASVKREPSTDTQYF

j_gene: TRBJ1-1
d_gene: TRBD1
v_gene: TRBV11-2
CDR3aa: CASSNRGVTEAFF

j_gene: TRBJ2-7
d_gene: -
v_gene: TRBV6-5
CDR3aa: CASSLILSYEQYF

j_gene: TRBJ2-3
d_gene: -
v_gene: TRBV30
CDR3aa: CAWSGPGSATDTQYF

j_gene: TRBJ2-7
d_gene: -
v_gene: TRBV5-1
CDR3aa: CASRPQEGAPYEQYF

j_gene: TRBJ2-3
d_gene: -
v_gene: TRBV5-6
CDR3aa: CASSLGGGTDTQYF

j_gene: TRBJ2-2
d_gene: TRBD2
v_gene: TRBV6-5
CDR3aa: CASKGLADTGELFF

j_gene: TRBJ2-5
d_gene: TRBD1
v_gene: TRBV10-3
CDR3aa: CAISYRGQAKETQYF

j_gene: TRBJ1-2
d_gene: -
v_gene: TRBV7-9
CDR3aa: CASSFLEWGYTF

j_gene: TRBJ1-5
d_gene: -
v_gene: TRBV28
CDR3aa: CASSFRPGPQHF

j_gene: TRBJ1-2
d_gene: -
v_gene: TRBV28
CDR3aa: CASFPTESYGYTF

j_gene: TRBJ2-1
d_gene: TRBD2
v_gene: TRBV11-2
CDR3aa: CASSFDGTSVYNEQFF

j_gene: TRBJ2-7
d_gene: -
v_gene: TRBV11-2
CDR3aa: CASSLSVGGGFYEQYF

j_gene: TRBJ1-4
d_gene: TRBD1
v_gene: TRBV5-1
CDR3aa: CASSIGDRDNEKLFF

j_gene: TRBJ2-7
d_gene: -
v_gene: TRBV7-8
CDR3aa: CASSLERGNEQYF

j_gene: TRBJ2-1
d_gene: -
v_gene: TRBV2
CDR3aa: CARRGTGGVEQFF

j_gene: TRBJ2-5
d_gene: -
v_gene: TRBV6-1
CDR3aa: CASSEGAGEETQYF

j_gene: TRBJ1-2
d_gene: -
v_gene: TRBV10-2
CDR3aa: CASRYLQGPYGYTF

j_gene: TRBJ2-7
d_gene: -
v_gene: TRBV25-1
CDR3aa: CASSESEIYEQYF

j_gene: TRBJ2-1
d_gene: TRBD2
v_gene: TRBV6-6
CDR3aa: CASFETSGMNEQFF

j_gene: TRBJ2-2
d_gene: TRBD2
v_gene: TRBV18
CDR3aa: CATPASGTNTGELFF

j_gene: TRBJ2-1
d_gene: -
v_gene: TRBV7-8
CDR3aa: CASSSKPHISYNEQFF

j_gene: TRBJ2-1
d_gene: TRBD1
v_gene: TRBV5-1
CDR3aa: CASSIGTAVANEQFF

j_gene: TRBJ1-3
d_gene: -
v_gene: TRBV2
CDR3aa: CASSITSGNTIYF

j_gene: TRBJ2-7
d_gene: -
v_gene: TRBV7-2
CDR3aa: CASSLAGGYEQYF

j_gene: TRBJ2-5
d_gene: -
v_gene: TRBV5-8
CDR3aa: CASSYEALETQYF

j_gene: TRBJ2-3
d_gene: -
v_gene: TRBV11-2
CDR3aa: CASSPSSPTDTQYF